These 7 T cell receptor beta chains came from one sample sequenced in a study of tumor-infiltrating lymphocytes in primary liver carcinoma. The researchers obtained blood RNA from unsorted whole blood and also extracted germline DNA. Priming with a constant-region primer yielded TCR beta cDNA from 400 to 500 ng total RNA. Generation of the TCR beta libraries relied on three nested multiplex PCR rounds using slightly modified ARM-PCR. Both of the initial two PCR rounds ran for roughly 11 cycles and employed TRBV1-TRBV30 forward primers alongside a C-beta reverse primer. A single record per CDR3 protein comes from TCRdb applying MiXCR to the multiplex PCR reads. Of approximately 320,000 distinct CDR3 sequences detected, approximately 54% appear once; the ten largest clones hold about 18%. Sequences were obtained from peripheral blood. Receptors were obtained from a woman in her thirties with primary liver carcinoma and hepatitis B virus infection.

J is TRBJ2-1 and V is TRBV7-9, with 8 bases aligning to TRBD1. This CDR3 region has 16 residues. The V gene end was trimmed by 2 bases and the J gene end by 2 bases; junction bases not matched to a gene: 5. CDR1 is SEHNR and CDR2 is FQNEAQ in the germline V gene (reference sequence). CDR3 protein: CASSLLGQVAYNEQFF. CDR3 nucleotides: TGTGCCAGCAGCTTACTGGGACAGGTCGCCTACAATGAGCAGTTCTTC.

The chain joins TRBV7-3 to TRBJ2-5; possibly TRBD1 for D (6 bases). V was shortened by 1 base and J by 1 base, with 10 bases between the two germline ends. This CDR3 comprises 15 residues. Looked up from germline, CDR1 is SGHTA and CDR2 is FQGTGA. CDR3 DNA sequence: TGTGCCAGCAGCTTAAGACACAGGGTCCAAGAGACCCAGTACTTC. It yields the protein CASSLRHRVQETQYF. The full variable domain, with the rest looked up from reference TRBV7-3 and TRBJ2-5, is GAGVSQTPSNKVTEKGKYVELRCDPISGHTALYWYRQSLGQGPEFLIYFQGTGAADDSGLPNDRFFAVRPEGSVSTLKIQRTERGDSAVYLCASSLRHRVQETQYFGPGTRLLVL.

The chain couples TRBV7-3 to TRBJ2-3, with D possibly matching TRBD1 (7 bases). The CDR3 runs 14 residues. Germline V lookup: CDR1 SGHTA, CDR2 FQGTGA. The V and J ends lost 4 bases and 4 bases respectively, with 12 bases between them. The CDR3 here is CASSSSGGPDTQYF. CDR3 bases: TGTGCCAGCAGCTCTTCAGGGGGGCCAGATACGCAGTATTTT.

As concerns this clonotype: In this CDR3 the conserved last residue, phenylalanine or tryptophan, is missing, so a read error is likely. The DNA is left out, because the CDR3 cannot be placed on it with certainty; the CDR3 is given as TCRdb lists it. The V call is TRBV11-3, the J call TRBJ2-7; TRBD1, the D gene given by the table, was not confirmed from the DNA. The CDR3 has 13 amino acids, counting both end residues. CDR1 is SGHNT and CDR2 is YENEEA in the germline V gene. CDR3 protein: CASSGQGYYEQYL.

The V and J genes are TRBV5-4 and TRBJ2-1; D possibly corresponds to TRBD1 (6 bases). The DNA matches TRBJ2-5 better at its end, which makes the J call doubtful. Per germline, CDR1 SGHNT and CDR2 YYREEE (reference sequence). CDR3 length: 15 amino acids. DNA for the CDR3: TGTGCCAGCATAGCTGCCGGACAGTCCCAAGAGACCCAGTACTTC. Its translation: CASIAAGQSQETQYF.

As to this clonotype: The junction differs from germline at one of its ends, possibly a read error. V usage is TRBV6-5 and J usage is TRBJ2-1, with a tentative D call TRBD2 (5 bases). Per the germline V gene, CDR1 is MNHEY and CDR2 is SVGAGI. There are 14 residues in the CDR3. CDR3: CANSQRSSYNEQFF. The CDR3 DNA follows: TGTGCCAACAGTCAGCGGAGCTCCTACAATGAGCAGTTCTTC.

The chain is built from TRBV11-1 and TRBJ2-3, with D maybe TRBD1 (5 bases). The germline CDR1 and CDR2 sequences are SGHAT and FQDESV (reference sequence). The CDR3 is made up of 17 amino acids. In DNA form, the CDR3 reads TGTGTCAATAGCCTCCTTGGTGGGGCACGTGGCACAGATACGCAGTATTTT. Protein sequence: CVNSLLGGARGTDTQYF.